This T cell receptor (beta chain) was found in a study of T cell responses to AZD1222 COVID-19 vaccine. Study-wide findings and caveats: Sampling that yielded the repertoires occurred only after the peak T cell response. After two AZD1222 doses, spike-specific TCR breadth and depth rose versus day 0.

Comment on this clone: Its antigen is unknown.

Recipients boosted at about 4 weeks or about 12 weeks are pooled. Generated by immunoSEQ multiplex PCR, the TCRdb table keeps only in-frame clones and is missing some. The sample has about 200,000 clones, 90% to 95% seen once. Trimming left V 2 bases short and J 4 bases short, with 7 bases between. The CDR3 loop spans 13 amino acids. Germline V gene lookup returns CDR1 KGHDR and CDR2 SFDVKD. Sequences were derived from peripheral blood, sampled 28 days after the second AZD1222 dose. The chain is built from TRBV24-1 and TRBJ1-2; D uncertain. This TCR was recovered from an adult who received the AZD1222 COVID-19 vaccine. The CDR3 loop is CATSDSDLYGYTF. The CDR3 bases are TGTGCCACCAGTGATTCCGACCTCTATGGCTACACCTTC.